What follows are 32 T cell receptor beta chains derived from one specimen sequenced in a study of shared clonotypes between healthy human individuals. Measured with immunoSEQ multiplex PCR; TCRdb has only the in-frame clones, and not every one. The profile shows some 2,500,000 clones, 80% to 95% of them singletons. The sequenced material came from naive CD4+ T cells from PBMCs. Subset described: CD45RA+ positively selected. These receptors were collected from a man in his late teens or twenties in good health. Some clones in this sample may be carry-over from other donors' samples.

The chain carries TRBV28 and TRBJ2-2; a possible D gene is TRBD2 (6 bases). Trimming removed 6 bases from V and 2 bases from J, with 16 bases in between. This CDR3 is built from 16 residues. Germline V CDR1 and CDR2: MDHEN, SYDVKM. The CDR3 reads CASSPPLAQNTGELFF. The CDR3, as DNA: TGTGCCAGCAGCCCCCCCCTAGCGCAAAACACCGGGGAGCTGTTTTTT. The entire variable domain, with the rest obtained from reference TRBV28 and TRBJ2-2, is as follows: DVKVTQSSRYLVKRTGEKVFLECVQDMDHENMFWYRQDPGLGLRLIYFSYDVKMKEKGDIPEGYSVSREKKERFSLILESASTNQTSMYLCASSPPLAQNTGELFFGEGSRLTVL.

This clone occurred once. This sequence joins TRBV11-3 and TRBJ2-1, with 13 bases lining up with TRBD2. The J segment lost 5 bases and the V segment lost 4 bases, leaving 5 bases of the junction unmatched. Germline CDR1 and CDR2: SGHNT and YENEEA. This CDR3 region has 16 residues. In DNA form, the CDR3 reads TGTGCCAGCAGCTCTGGACTAGCGGGAGTTCACAATGAGCAGTTCTTC. Residues: CASSSGLAGVHNEQFF.

The rearrangement links TRBV7-2 to TRBJ1-1; D is unresolved. Per germline, CDR1 SGHTA and CDR2 FQGNSA. The CDR3 has 17 amino acids. The V end lost 5 bases, the J end lost 1 base, and 20 bases lay between the germline ends. As DNA, the CDR3 is TGTGCCAGCAGCCCGGTTACCCAGGAGTTCGGGAACACTGAAGCTTTCTTT. Residues: CASSPVTQEFGNTEAFF.

For this clone: The same CDR3 can be traced to other DNA sequences in this sample. This chain uses TRBV19 with TRBJ1-1; 8 bases agree with TRBD1. The junction had 1 base not matched to a gene; V was cut back by 5 bases and J by 2 bases. Looked up from germline, CDR1 is LNHDA and CDR2 is SQIVND (reference sequence). The CDR3 is 13 amino acids. CDR3 sequence: CASSGQGNTEAFF. The CDR3 DNA reads TGTGCCAGTAGTGGACAGGGTAACACTGAAGCTTTCTTT.

Of note for this clone: The same CDR3 can be traced to other DNA sequences in this sample. The V call is TRBV9, the J call TRBJ1-3, with D tentatively TRBD1 (5 bases). Germline values: CDR1 SGDLS, CDR2 YYNGEE. V was trimmed by 1 base and J by 4 bases, leaving 9 bases between them. CDR3 length: 14 residues. The CDR3 here is CASSVPGSGNTIYF. The CDR3 DNA follows: TGTGCCAGCAGCGTACCAGGGTCCGGAAACACCATATATTTT.

This chain joins TRBV4-2 and TRBJ2-5, with D possibly being TRBD1 or TRBD2 (5 bases each). Trimming left V 4 bases short and J 4 bases short, with 13 bases between. CDR1 LGHNA and CDR2 YNFKEQ come from the germline V gene. CDR3 size: 14 residues. The CDR3 sequence is CASSRGDAGETQYF. The DNA for the CDR3 is TGTGCCAGCAGCCGTGGGGACGCGGGAGAGACCCAGTACTTC.

The J gene is TRBJ2-5, the V gene TRBV7-9; no clear D. Germline V lookup: CDR1 SEHNR, CDR2 FQNEAQ (reference sequence). The CDR3 runs to 15 residues. The germline V and J ends were trimmed by 0 bases and 1 base, with 9 bases remaining between them. CDR3 nucleotides: TGTGCCAGCAGCTTAGCGTACGTTACCCAAGAGACCCAGTACTTC. Amino acids: CASSLAYVTQETQYF.

In regard to this clone: This same CDR3 is encoded by further DNA sequences in the sample. The V and J genes are TRBV7-3 and TRBJ1-1; the D is unclear. The germline gives CDR1 SGHTA, CDR2 FQGTGA. Trimming removed 4 bases from V and 2 bases from J, with 8 bases in between. The CDR3 spans 13 residues. The DNA of the CDR3 is TGTGCCAGCAGCTCCCAATTAAACACTGAAGCTTTCTTT. Its protein product is CASSSQLNTEAFF.

In its sample, this clone was seen once. This chain links TRBV20-1 with TRBJ2-7; D ambiguous. Trimming stripped 6 bases from V and 6 bases from J, with 9 bases between. The CDR3 has 10 residues. Germline V CDR1 and CDR2: DFQATT, SNEGSKA (reference sequence). CDR3 sequence reads: CSAQVVEQYF. The CDR3 region has the DNA TGCAGTGCGCAGGTGGTCGAGCAGTACTTC.

The rearrangement uses TRBV4-2 and TRBJ2-1, with 12 bases aligning to TRBD2. CDR3 length: 16 residues. J was trimmed by 7 bases and V by 5 bases; bases with no gene match: 9. The germline CDR1 and CDR2 sequences are LGHNA and YNFKEQ. For the CDR3, the DNA is TGTGCCAGCAGCGGGCGACTAGCGGGAGATTTAAATGAGCAGTTCTTC. This sequence encodes CASSGRLAGDLNEQFF.

V is TRBV6-1 and J is TRBJ2-3; no reliable D call. Germline V gene sequence: CDR1 MNHNS, CDR2 SASEGT. Between the trimmed V and J ends, which lost 5 bases and 5 bases, there was a span of 8 bases. This CDR3 spans 12 amino acids. In DNA form, the CDR3 reads TGTGCCAGCAGTACAGCGCGAGATACGCAGTATTTT. It codes for CASSTARDTQYF.

The chain is built from TRBV9 and TRBJ2-2; maybe TRBD2 (6 bases). Germline lookup yields CDR1 SGDLS and CDR2 YYNGEE. This CDR3 is built from 13 residues. Trimming removed 3 bases at V and 6 bases at J, with 9 bases between. As DNA, the CDR3 is TGTGCCAGCAGCGCGGACTATTCCGGGGAGCTGTTTTTT. Protein: CASSADYSGELFF.

The chain joins TRBV4-1 to TRBJ2-3; 7 bases fit TRBD2. The CDR3 has 14 residues. Unmatched junction bases numbered 8, after V lost 8 bases and J lost 3 bases. CDR1 is MGHRA and CDR2 is YSYEKL in the germline V gene. The CDR3 reads CASSPGTKTDTQYF. DNA for the CDR3: TGCGCCAGCTCCCCCGGGACTAAGACAGATACGCAGTATTTT.

This sequence joins TRBV6-1 and TRBJ2-5; TRBD2 is a possible D gene (6 bases). V lost 3 bases, J lost 5 bases, and 31 bases lay in between. The CDR3 spans 20 residues. In germline, CDR1 is MNHNS, CDR2 SASEGT. Here the CDR3 reads CASSDRRSGWGGTKGETQYF. The DNA for the CDR3 is TGTGCCAGCAGTGATAGGAGATCGGGGTGGGGCGGGACCAAAGGGGAGACCCAGTACTTC.

This chain uses TRBV7-9 with TRBJ2-4, with 12 bases identical to TRBD2. J gave up 0 bases and V 5 bases, and 11 bases lay outside the gene matches. This CDR3 is 19 amino acids long. Germline V gives CDR1 SEHNR, CDR2 FQNEAQ (reference sequence). DNA for the CDR3: TGTGCCAGCAGCCGACCATTGACTAGCGGGAGTGTAGCCAAAAACATTCAGTACTTC. It specifies CASSRPLTSGSVAKNIQYF.

A remark on this clone: Other DNA sequences in the sample encode the same CDR3. V gene TRBV6-6 combines with J gene TRBJ1-1, with D unresolved. Trimming cost V 6 bases and J 1 base, with 12 bases left between them. Per germline, CDR1 MNHNY and CDR2 SVGAGI (reference sequence). This CDR3 spans 14 amino acids. The CDR3 loop reads CASSPSGGNTEAFF. The CDR3 DNA sequence: TGTGCCAGCAGCCCATCGGGCGGGAACACTGAAGCTTTCTTT.

Comment on this clone: Other DNA sequences from this sample encode an identical CDR3 as well. This chain uses TRBV5-1 with TRBJ2-3, with D possibly being TRBD2 (6 bases). Germline V gene lookup returns CDR1 SGHRS and CDR2 YFSETQ. This CDR3 is 15 amino acids long. Trimming pared 0 bases from V and 2 bases from J, leaving 10 bases between. CDR3 sequence reads: CASSLAGGTTDTQYF. The CDR3 DNA reads TGCGCCAGCAGCTTGGCCGGGGGAACCACAGATACGCAGTATTTT.

The chain has TRBV23-1 and TRBJ2-3; possibly TRBD2 for D (6 bases). TRBV23-1 counts as an open reading frame of uncertain function. V lost 5 bases to trimming and J lost 4 bases, with 10 bases between them. The CDR3 contains 13 residues. The CDR3, as DNA: TGCGCCAGCAGTGAAGGGGAGGCAGATACGCAGTATTTT. Its translation: CASSEGEADTQYF.

This chain joins TRBV4-3 and TRBJ2-7; no firm D call. The CDR3 has 13 amino acids. Germline CDR1 reads LGHNA; CDR2 reads YSLEER. Trimming pared 1 base from V and 2 bases from J, leaving 6 bases between. The CDR3 sequence: CASSQVRAYEQYF. CDR3 in DNA: TGCGCCAGCAGCCAAGTTCGAGCCTACGAGCAGTACTTC.

The genes are TRBV5-4 and TRBJ2-3, with D tentatively TRBD2 (5 bases). The CDR3 sequence is 16 residues long. The germline V gene encodes CDR1 SGHNT and CDR2 YYREEE (reference sequence). V was clipped by 4 bases and J by 0 bases, with 15 bases between them. CDR3 protein: CASSLEVGESTDTQYF. CDR3 in DNA: TGTGCCAGCAGCCTGGAGGTGGGAGAGAGCACAGATACGCAGTATTTT.

This clone was seen once. This rearrangement joins TRBV5-1 to TRBJ1-1, with 11 bases fitting TRBD1. Germline trimming cut 4 bases from V and 4 bases from J; bases unmatched to any gene: 9. The CDR3 runs 16 residues. Per germline, CDR1 SGHRS and CDR2 YFSETQ. CDR3 sequence: CASSRTGGGVGTEAFF. The CDR3, as DNA: TGCGCCAGCAGCCGGACAGGGGGCGGAGTTGGCACTGAAGCTTTCTTT. Supplemented by reference TRBV5-1 and TRBJ1-1, the full variable domain reads KAGVTQTPRYLIKTRGQQVTLSCSPISGHRSVSWYQQTPGQGLQFLFEYFSETQRNKGNFPGRFSGRQFSNSRSEMNVSTLELGDSALYLCASSRTGGGVGTEAFFGQGTRLTVV.

The chain links TRBV30 to TRBJ2-3, with D unclear. V was shortened by 1 base and J by 7 bases, with 9 bases between the two germline ends. CDR3 length equals 12 residues. Germline assignment: CDR1 GTSNPN and CDR2 SVGIG (reference sequence). The CDR3 loop is CAWSESSNTQYF. CDR3 coding DNA: TGTGCCTGGAGTGAAAGCTCGAATACGCAGTATTTT.

This chain links TRBV7-2 with TRBJ2-7; D is perhaps TRBD1 (5 bases). V lost 5 bases and J 3 bases, leaving 11 bases between the germline ends. The germline gives CDR1 SGHTA, CDR2 FQGNSA. This CDR3 spans 13 amino acids. The CDR3 reads CASSRRQFYEQYF. Written as DNA, the CDR3 is TGTGCCAGCAGCAGACGACAGTTCTACGAGCAGTACTTC.

The chain has TRBV5-4 and TRBJ2-5, with 15 nucleotides matching TRBD2. The J segment lost 4 bases and the V segment lost 3 bases, leaving 4 bases of the junction unmatched. Germline assignment: CDR1 SGHNT and CDR2 YYREEE (reference sequence). The CDR3 consists of 16 residues. The CDR3 DNA reads as TGTGCCAGCAGCTCGGGACTAGCGGGAGGACTAGAGACCCAGTACTTC. Its protein is CASSSGLAGGLETQYF.

Concerning this clone: This same CDR3 is encoded by further DNA sequences in the sample. The chain recombines TRBV28 with TRBJ1-2; maybe TRBD1 (5 bases). There are 13 residues in the CDR3. The germline V and J ends were trimmed by 2 bases and 4 bases, with 8 bases remaining between them. Per the germline V gene, CDR1 is MDHEN and CDR2 is SYDVKM. CDR3 nucleotide sequence: TGTGCCAGCAGTTTAGACAGTGGCTATGGCTACACCTTC. Its protein is CASSLDSGYGYTF.

This rearrangement joins TRBV9 to TRBJ1-3; the D is unclear. In germline, CDR1 is SGDLS, CDR2 YYNGEE. Trimming shortened V by 4 bases and J by 0 bases, and 11 bases separated the two germline ends. The CDR3 runs 15 residues. Written as DNA, the CDR3 is TGTGCCAGCAGCCTCTCGTTAAGCTCTGGAAACACCATATATTTT. Protein product: CASSLSLSSGNTIYF.

The chain joins TRBV15 to TRBJ2-7; perhaps TRBD1 as D (5 bases). Between the trimmed V and J ends, which lost 0 bases and 2 bases, there was a span of 17 bases. The CDR3 contains 17 residues. Per germline, CDR1 LNHNV and CDR2 YYDKDF (reference sequence). CDR3 DNA: TGTGCCACCAGCAGAGATATTCGACAGTCTTCCCCCTACGAGCAGTACTTC. Its protein is CATSRDIRQSSPYEQYF.

Turning to this clone: A junction end diverges from the germline sequence, so it may reflect a read error. For the CDR3, the DNA is TGTGCCAGCAGCCCCACAGGGGGCTCCGACGAGCAGTACTTC. Translated: CASSPTGGSDEQYF. The chain recombines TRBV14 with TRBJ2-7; 9 bases are a match to TRBD1. The germline CDR1 and CDR2 sequences are SGHDN and FVKESK. The CDR3 extends over 14 amino acids.

The chain combines TRBV18 with TRBJ1-1; D might be TRBD1 (5 bases). This CDR3 is built from 14 residues. Between the trimmed V and J ends, which lost 10 bases and 1 base, there was a span of 16 bases. Germline V gene sequence: CDR1 KGHSH, CDR2 LQKENI. CDR3 DNA: TGTGCCACCGTCTTTACGGGGGGGAACACTGAAGCTTTCTTT. This gives the protein CATVFTGGNTEAFF. Drawing the rest from reference TRBV18 and TRBJ1-1, the complete variable domain is NAGVMQNPRHLVRRRGQEARLRCSPMKGHSHVYWYRQLPEEGLKFMVYLQKENIIDESGMPKERFSAEFPKEGPSILRIQQVVRGDSAAYFCATVFTGGNTEAFFGQGTRLTVV.

The V call is TRBV6-6, the J call TRBJ2-1; the match to TRBD2 covers 8 bases. The CDR3 has 15 amino acids. Trimming at V came to 4 bases and at J to 0 bases, leaving 2 bases not matched to a gene. Per germline, CDR1 MNHNY and CDR2 SVGAGI (reference sequence). As DNA, the CDR3 is TGTGCCAGCAGTTCCCGGGGGGGCTCCTACAATGAGCAGTTCTTC. Its translation is CASSSRGGSYNEQFF.

CDR3 amino acids: CASSLPSGSHDTQYF. The CDR3 bases are TGTGCCAGCAGCTTGCCTAGCGGGAGTCACGATACGCAGTATTTT. The rearrangement links TRBV5-6 to TRBJ2-3; 10 bases align to TRBD2. The CDR3 runs to 15 residues. V gave up 1 base and J gave up 6 bases; unmatched junction bases: 5. Germline V CDR1 and CDR2: SGHDT, YYEEEE.

This chain joins TRBV18 and TRBJ2-1; D remains unclear. This CDR3 has 14 residues. Germline assignment: CDR1 KGHSH and CDR2 LQKENI. Trimming took 4 bases from V and 5 from J, leaving 12 bases between them. CDR3 residues: CASSRRGQDNEQFF. The CDR3 coding sequence is TGTGCCAGCTCACGACGTGGGCAAGACAATGAGCAGTTCTTC.